The 28 T cell receptor beta chains in this list originate from one sample, sequenced in a study of blood T cell repertoires in COVID-19. Sequencing was performed with immunoSEQ multiplex PCR; in TCRdb, only in-frame clones are kept and a portion is missing. The table records approximately 97,000 clones, roughly 87% of them present only once. Sample: peripheral blood. The receptor set was obtained from a middle-aged man with active COVID-19.

This clone was counted only a few times. The J gene is TRBJ1-4, the V gene TRBV3-1 (or the pseudogene TRBV3-2), with a tentative D call TRBD1 (5 bases). The CDR3 spans 14 residues. Trimming cost V 4 bases and J 8 bases, with 14 bases left between them. Germline assignment: CDR1 LGHDT and CDR2 YNNKEL (reference sequence). The CDR3: CASSLGRRGEKLFF. The CDR3 DNA is TGTGCCAGCAGCCTTGGGAGGCGGGGCGAAAAACTGTTTTTT.

The chain recombines TRBV6-1 with TRBJ2-7, with 12 bases identical to TRBD1. Germline V lookup: CDR1 MNHNS, CDR2 SASEGT. This CDR3 has 16 residues. V gave up 3 bases and J gave up 4 bases; unmatched junction bases: 7. The CDR3 spells CASSEPGTGGGYEQYF. CDR3 in DNA: TGTGCCAGCAGTGAGCCCGGGACAGGGGGCGGGTACGAGCAGTACTTC.

This CDR3 reads CASSRMLAGLGTGELFF. The CDR3 nucleotides read TGCGCCAGCAGCCGGATGCTAGCGGGGTTGGGCACCGGGGAGCTGTTTTTT. V usage is TRBV4-1 and J usage is TRBJ2-2; 9 bases match TRBD2. This CDR3 region has 17 residues. Germline loops: CDR1 MGHRA, CDR2 YSYEKL. The V and J ends lost 4 bases and 4 bases, in that order; junction bases with no gene match: 10.

The V and J genes are TRBV30 and TRBJ1-1; tentatively, D is TRBD1 (6 bases). The CDR3 is made up of 13 amino acids. Trimming took off 3 bases at V and 2 bases at J, with 10 bases between the two ends. CDR1 and CDR2 (germline): GTSNPN, SVGIG (reference sequence). In nucleotides, the CDR3 is TGTGCCTGGAGGTGGACAGTTAACACTGAAGCTTTCTTT. Amino acids: CAWRWTVNTEAFF.

This clone appeared a few times. This chain connects TRBV4-2 to TRBJ2-1; 7 nucleotides agree with TRBD2. The germline CDR1 and CDR2 sequences are LGHNA and YNFKEQ. CDR3 size: 17 residues. J was trimmed by 0 bases and V by 5 bases; bases with no gene match: 10. The CDR3: CASSGTSGASSYNEQFF. CDR3 DNA sequence: TGTGCCAGCAGCGGTACCAGCGGGGCAAGCTCCTACAATGAGCAGTTCTTC.

The CDR3 region is CASSQDGDGTEQFF. The CDR3 DNA reads TGTGCCAGCAGCCAAGATGGAGATGGGACAGAGCAGTTCTTC. The chain links TRBV4-2 to TRBJ2-1, with D possibly TRBD1 on 6 matching bases. The V end was cut by 0 bases, the J end by 10 bases, with 13 bases between. The CDR3 totals 14 residues. CDR1 LGHNA and CDR2 YNFKEQ come from the germline V gene.

The rearrangement links TRBV7-2 to TRBJ2-7, with TRBD2 identical over 8 bases. Germline loops: CDR1 SGHTA, CDR2 FQGNSA. Germline trimming cut 5 bases from V and 2 bases from J; bases unmatched to any gene: 5. This CDR3 contains 14 residues. This CDR3 is CASSRGGSAYEQYF. The CDR3 bases are TGTGCCAGCAGCCGGGGGGGGAGCGCCTACGAGCAGTACTTC.

V usage is TRBV5-1 and J usage is TRBJ2-3; TRBD2 agrees at 10 bases. The CDR3 is made up of 14 amino acids. The V gene's germline CDR1 is SGHRS and CDR2 YFSETQ. The junction had 7 bases not matched to a gene; V was cut back by 6 bases and J by 6 bases. CDR3 amino acids: CASTERGGPDTQYF. In DNA, the CDR3 is TGCGCCAGCACAGAGCGGGGGGGCCCTGATACGCAGTATTTT.

A single count supports this clone. The rearrangement links TRBV2 to TRBJ1-2; D remains unclear. In germline, CDR1 is SNHLY, CDR2 FYNNEI. Trimming removed 5 bases at V and 5 bases at J, with 9 bases between. This CDR3 region has 12 residues. CDR3 in DNA: TGTGCCAGCAGTCCTAGGATGTATGGCTACACCTTC. It yields the protein CASSPRMYGYTF.

This clone was counted many times. The chain is built from TRBV2 and TRBJ1-2; 9 nucleotides match TRBD1. With V trimmed by 6 bases and J by 7 bases, 6 bases remained unmatched. The CDR3 length is 13 residues. The germline V gene has CDR1 SNHLY and CDR2 FYNNEI. CDR3 DNA: TGTGCCAGCAGCGGGGACAGGGAGGGTGGCTACACCTTC. Amino acids: CASSGDREGGYTF.

The rearrangement links TRBV7-8 to TRBJ1-1; D is unclear. The germline V and J ends were trimmed by 1 base and 1 base, with 10 bases remaining between them. Germline CDR1 reads SGHVS; CDR2 reads FQNEAQ. CDR3 length: 15 amino acids. This chain's CDR3 is CASSLDSFTNTEAFF. The DNA of the CDR3 is TGTGCCAGCAGCTTAGACAGCTTTACGAACACTGAAGCTTTCTTT.

This clone showed up just once. This chain connects TRBV7-9 to TRBJ1-3; 8 bases align to TRBD1. Trimming at V came to 0 bases and at J to 8 bases, leaving 3 bases not matched to a gene. CDR3 length: 14 amino acids. CDR1 is SEHNR and CDR2 is FQNEAQ in the germline V gene (reference sequence). CDR3 amino acids: CASSLAQGADTIYF. The CDR3 region has the DNA TGTGCCAGCAGCTTAGCGCAGGGGGCGGACACCATATATTTT.

The chain has TRBV4-1 and TRBJ2-7; 11 bases fit TRBD2. J was trimmed by 3 bases and V by 2 bases; bases with no gene match: 3. Germline V lookup: CDR1 MGHRA, CDR2 YSYEKL. The length of the CDR3 is 15 residues. The CDR3 DNA is TGCGCCAGCAGCCAACCGACTAGCGGGGACTACGAGCAGTACTTC. This codes for CASSQPTSGDYEQYF.

This clone was seen only once. V usage is TRBV7-2 and J usage is TRBJ2-1, with 10 bases identical to TRBD2. This CDR3 region has 15 residues. Germline V gives CDR1 SGHTA, CDR2 FQGNSA. Trimming at V came to 3 bases and at J to 2 bases, leaving 1 base not matched to a gene. The CDR3 loop is CASSFSGGAYNEQFF. CDR3 bases: TGTGCCAGCAGCTTCAGCGGGGGGGCCTACAATGAGCAGTTCTTC.

The chain has TRBV5-1 and TRBJ1-2; tentatively, D is TRBD1 (6 bases). The germline CDR1 and CDR2 sequences are SGHRS and YFSETQ. Trimming cost V 2 bases and J 6 bases, with 11 bases left between them. The CDR3 consists of 13 residues. The CDR3 here is CASSFTGINGYTF. Here the CDR3 DNA reads TGCGCCAGCAGCTTCACAGGGATTAATGGCTACACCTTC.

This rearrangement joins TRBV5-1 to TRBJ2-3; the D gene is possibly TRBD2 (5 bases). The V end was cut by 4 bases, the J end by 1 base, with 22 bases between. This CDR3 comprises 18 residues. From germline, CDR1 is SGHRS and CDR2 YFSETQ. The CDR3 DNA reads as TGCGCCAGCAGCCAGCGCGAAATCACTAGTAGGGGCACAGATACGCAGTATTTT. Encoded protein: CASSQREITSRGTDTQYF.

The V and J genes are TRBV5-1 and TRBJ2-2, with 9 bases lining up with TRBD2. Germline V CDR1 and CDR2: SGHRS, YFSETQ. The CDR3 has 16 residues. After removal of 1 base from V and 2 bases from J, the junction contained 3 bases not matched to a gene. This CDR3 is CASSLSGLANTGELFF. The CDR3 nucleotides are TGCGCCAGCAGCTTGTCGGGACTAGCTAACACCGGGGAGCTGTTTTTT.

This clone was detected only once. V and J are TRBV4-2 and TRBJ1-5; maybe TRBD1 (5 bases). V lost 0 bases to trimming and J lost 9 bases, with 12 bases between them. Germline lookup yields CDR1 LGHNA and CDR2 YNFKEQ. The length of the CDR3 is 14 residues. CDR3 amino acids: CASSQETQGGPQHF. CDR3 coding DNA: TGTGCCAGCAGCCAAGAGACCCAGGGAGGGCCCCAGCATTTT.

The chain is built from TRBV3-1 (or the pseudogene TRBV3-2) and TRBJ2-5; 7 bases agree with TRBD1. V shed 0 bases and J 1 base; nucleotides not matched to a gene: 2. The CDR3 runs 15 residues. The germline V gene encodes CDR1 LGHDT and CDR2 YNNKEL (reference sequence). CDR3: CASSQETGAQETQYF. The CDR3, as DNA: TGTGCCAGCAGCCAAGAAACAGGGGCCCAAGAGACCCAGTACTTC.

The chain uses TRBV15 and TRBJ1-2; 7 bases map to TRBD1. The germline V gene encodes CDR1 LNHNV and CDR2 YYDKDF (reference sequence). Losses at the gene ends were 4 bases for V and 3 bases for J; bases not matched to a gene: 2. The CDR3 contains 13 residues. The CDR3 reads CATSNTGDYGYTF. In nucleotides, the CDR3 is TGTGCCACCAGCAATACAGGGGACTATGGCTACACCTTC.

This sequence joins TRBV6-5 and TRBJ1-4, with 10 bases aligning to TRBD1. This CDR3 has 15 amino acids. J lost 2 bases, V lost 5 bases, and 2 bases had no gene match. Germline V gives CDR1 MNHEY, CDR2 SVGAGI. The CDR3 reads CASSRQGATNEKLFF. The CDR3 DNA follows: TGTGCCAGCAGTCGACAGGGGGCTACTAATGAAAAACTGTTTTTT.

The chain links TRBV6-5 to TRBJ2-1; D may be TRBD2 (5 bases). CDR1 is MNHEY, CDR2 SVGAGI, per germline. This CDR3 spans 14 amino acids. Trimming stripped 5 bases from V and 2 bases from J, with 10 bases between. The CDR3 DNA is TGTGCCAGCAGTCGAGGGTTTACCTACAATGAGCAGTTCTTC. This codes for CASSRGFTYNEQFF.

This clone was counted a single time. As DNA, the CDR3 is TGTGCCAGCTCACCATTAGGACAGGGGGCGTCCAACACTGAAGCTTTCTTT. Translating gives CASSPLGQGASNTEAFF. This chain joins TRBV18 and TRBJ1-1; 11 bases are a match to TRBD1. Germline V CDR1 and CDR2: KGHSH, LQKENI. The CDR3 runs 17 residues. V dropped 2 bases and J dropped 2; count of bases not matched to a gene: 7.

The CDR3 nucleotides read TGTGCCAGCAGCGTAGTAGCGGGGGGGCTTGCAGATACGCAGTATTTT. It is translated as CASSVVAGGLADTQYF. This chain uses TRBV9 with TRBJ2-3; 11 bases agree with TRBD2. This CDR3 region has 16 residues. Unmatched junction bases numbered 4, after V lost 0 bases and J lost 4 bases. Germline CDR1 SGDLS, CDR2 YYNGEE.

The V gene is TRBV5-1, the J gene TRBJ2-7; the D gene is possibly TRBD2 (6 bases). There are 12 residues in the CDR3. Trimming took 7 bases from V and 1 from J, leaving 9 bases between them. CDR1 and CDR2 from the germline V gene are SGHRS and YFSETQ. For the CDR3, the DNA is TGCGCCAGCGCGGGGCAGTCCTACGAGCAGTACTTC. This codes for CASAGQSYEQYF.

This clone was recorded a few times. The chain links TRBV11-2 to TRBJ1-2, with TRBD1 identical over 7 bases. The CDR3 is made up of 15 amino acids. Germline V gene data show CDR1 as SGHAT and CDR2 as FQNNGV. The V gene end was trimmed by 5 bases and the J gene end by 5 bases; junction bases not matched to a gene: 11. In nucleotides, the CDR3 is TGTGCCAGCAGCCGCGACAGGGCGGGCGTGTATGGCTACACCTTC. Translating gives CASSRDRAGVYGYTF.

This clone was seen more than once but under ten times. V and J are TRBV5-1 and TRBJ1-1, with 9 bases that match TRBD1. Germline CDR1 and CDR2: SGHRS and YFSETQ. With 3 bases clipped from V and 5 bases from J, the junction kept 8 bases outside the gene matches. This CDR3 comprises 15 residues. CDR3 nucleotides: TGCGCCAGCAGCTATGACAGACAGGGGGTGACTGAAGCTTTCTTT. This sequence encodes CASSYDRQGVTEAFF.

The gene calls are TRBV6-5 and TRBJ1-5; D unresolved. Trimming shortened V by 5 bases and J by 3 bases, and 11 bases separated the two germline ends. Germline-derived CDR1 and CDR2 are MNHEY and SVGAGI. This CDR3 region has 14 residues. CDR3 amino acids: CASSRGLDNQPQHF. CDR3 nucleotide sequence: TGTGCCAGCAGTCGGGGTTTGGACAATCAGCCCCAGCATTTT.